Sequencing of this T cell receptor beta chain was carried out in a study of T cell responses to AZD1222 COVID-19 vaccine. Across the study: Second-dose recipients at about 4 or about 12 weeks were treated as one pooled group.

The repertoire was sequenced with immunoSEQ multiplex PCR; TCRdb's copy has only in-frame clones and lacks some. The table lists some 50,000 clones, around 86% of them singletons. Study outcomes and limitations: Spike-specific TCRs gained breadth and depth after people received two AZD1222 doses. Along spike, vaccine-associated CD4 TCRs were found throughout, with dominance at 160-218 and 743-854.

In the case of this clone: The antigen remains undetermined.

V was shortened by 0 bases and J by 0 bases, with 9 bases between the two germline ends. The CDR3 sequence is 17 residues long. CDR1 LGHNA and CDR2 YSLEER come from the germline V gene. This TCR derives from an adult in good health. The sample consisted of peripheral blood, taken on day 0 of AZD1222 vaccination. The chain couples TRBV4-3 to TRBJ2-6; D is perhaps TRBD2 (5 bases). The CDR3: CASSQDGSNSGANVLTF. The CDR3 DNA is TGCGCCAGCAGCCAAGATGGGAGCAACTCTGGGGCCAACGTCCTGACTTTC.